This TCR beta chain is from a study of technical replicates of blood from several donors. CDR3 length equals 17 residues. Trimming removed 5 bases at V and 0 bases at J, with 14 bases between. Germline CDR1 is SGHVS and CDR2 is FQNEAQ. The protocol was immunoSEQ multiplex PCR, while the TCRdb copy is restricted to in-frame clones and leaves out a portion. The sample lists tens of thousands of clones, around 94% occurring once. The rearrangement uses TRBV7-8 and TRBJ2-6; perhaps TRBD2 as D (7 bases). The sample taken for sequencing was T cells isolated from PBMCs. The TCR was taken from a human donor in good health. The CDR3 spells CASSPIGGASGANVLTF. CDR3 bases: TGTGCCAGCAGCCCCATAGGGGGGGCCTCTGGGGCCAACGTCCTGACTTTC.